One sample yielded the 32 T cell receptor beta chains listed below, sequenced in a study of T-cell reconstitution after alpha-beta-depleted transplantation in children. Researchers prepared the TCRbeta library using unique molecular identifiers, the study reports. TCRdb re-called the PCR reads through MiXCR, storing one row per CDR3 protein. The table includes about 610,000 distinct CDR3 sequences, about 11% detected once. Sequenced here: PBMCs from the stem cell graft donor, sampled from the stem cell graft. These receptor sequences come from a human donor who donated a stem cell graft to a child with acute myeloid leukemia.

This clonotype has more than one count but fewer than ten. This chain connects TRBV5-1 to TRBJ2-1, with D unclear. The CDR3 is 13 amino acids. Germline V gene sequence: CDR1 SGHRS, CDR2 YFSETQ. V was trimmed by 0 bases and J by 5 bases, leaving 6 bases between them. CDR3 coding DNA: TGCGCCAGCAGCTTGGAAATAAACAATGAGCAGTTCTTC. This gives the protein CASSLEINNEQFF.

The chain couples TRBV29-1 to TRBJ2-4, with 7 nucleotides matching TRBD1. V shed 7 bases and J 0 bases; nucleotides not matched to a gene: 9. Germline CDR1 reads SQVTM; CDR2 reads ANQGSEA. This CDR3 contains 15 residues. DNA of the CDR3: TGCAGCGCAACTCCGGGACAGCTAGCCAAAAACATTCAGTACTTC. Amino acid sequence: CSATPGQLAKNIQYF.

The chain carries TRBV5-5 and TRBJ1-1; tentative D call: TRBD1 (5 bases). Germline V lookup: CDR1 SGHKS, CDR2 YYEKEE (reference sequence). With 5 bases removed from V and 0 bases from J, the gap between germline ends came to 17 bases. The CDR3 is 16 amino acids. DNA of the CDR3: TGTGCCAGCAGTTCTTGGACGGGACGGATGAACACTGAAGCTTTCTTT. This translates into CASSSWTGRMNTEAFF.

The chain combines TRBV4-2 with TRBJ2-1, with D perhaps TRBD2 (6 bases). From germline, CDR1 is LGHNA and CDR2 YNFKEQ. The CDR3 loop spans 15 amino acids. V lost 9 bases to trimming and J lost 0 bases, with 15 bases between them. This chain's CDR3 is CARRERELSYNEQFF. CDR3 bases: TGTGCCAGACGAGAACGGGAGCTCTCCTACAATGAGCAGTTCTTC.

This clonotype was detected a few times. This sequence joins TRBV20-1 and TRBJ2-1; D possibly uses TRBD1 or TRBD2 (6 bases each). The germline V and J ends were trimmed by 5 bases and 6 bases, with 14 bases remaining between them. Germline CDR1 is DFQATT and CDR2 is SNEGSKA (reference sequence). This CDR3 is built from 13 residues. CDR3 sequence (DNA): TGCAGTGCTGGGTGGGGGGCTCGCAATGAGCAGTTCTTC. Its protein is CSAGWGARNEQFF.

Ten or more counts support this clonotype. The gene calls are TRBV4-3 and TRBJ2-3; TRBD2 matches 8 bases. Trimming at V came to 1 base and at J to 5 bases, leaving 5 bases not matched to a gene. From germline, CDR1 is LGHNA and CDR2 YSLEER. The CDR3 runs 15 residues. CDR3 sequence: CASSQVISGKDTQYF. CDR3 sequence (DNA): TGCGCCAGCAGCCAAGTTATTAGCGGGAAAGATACGCAGTATTTT.

This clonotype has just a few counts. The genes are TRBV6-5 and TRBJ1-5; 7 positions match TRBD1. The CDR3 has 15 residues. Looked up from germline, CDR1 is MNHEY and CDR2 is SVGAGI. The V gene end was trimmed by 6 bases and the J gene end by 2 bases; junction bases not matched to a gene: 7. CDR3 DNA sequence: TGTGCCAGCAGCCCGACAGGGACGGGCAATCAGCCCCAGCATTTT. It translates to CASSPTGTGNQPQHF.

This clonotype was detected ten times or more. The rearrangement uses TRBV20-1 and TRBJ1-1; 7 bases line up with TRBD1. This CDR3 region has 13 residues. V gave up 2 bases and J gave up 7 bases; unmatched junction bases: 7. Germline CDR1 reads DFQATT; CDR2 reads SNEGSKA (reference sequence). The chain's CDR3 is CSARNRQGIEAFF. The CDR3 DNA reads as TGCAGTGCTAGAAATCGACAGGGTATTGAAGCTTTCTTT.

The V gene is TRBV19, the J gene TRBJ1-1; 8 nucleotides line up with TRBD1. Per germline, CDR1 LNHDA and CDR2 SQIVND (reference sequence). There are 15 residues in the CDR3. The V segment lost 1 base and the J segment 3 bases; nucleotides outside the gene matches: 4. The CDR3 region has the DNA TGTGCCAGTAGTATAGCAGGGACAGGATACACTGAAGCTTTCTTT. It specifies CASSIAGTGYTEAFF.

This clonotype was recorded many times. V is TRBV20-1 and J is TRBJ2-1, with D uncertain. V was clipped by 1 base and J by 4 bases, with 11 bases between them. Germline values: CDR1 DFQATT, CDR2 SNEGSKA (reference sequence). The CDR3 is 14 residues long. CDR3 in amino acids: CSARVVGRYNEQFF. CDR3 nucleotides: TGCAGTGCTAGAGTAGTAGGCAGGTACAATGAGCAGTTCTTC.

This clonotype was recorded a few times. The chain couples TRBV3-1 to TRBJ1-3; D is uncertain. The length of the CDR3 is 15 residues. Deletions cut 4 bases from V and 0 bases from J, with 10 bases between. Germline CDR1 reads LGHDT; CDR2 reads YNNKEL (reference sequence). CDR3 coding DNA: TGTGCCAGCAGCCTGGGCCGGCGCTCTGGAAACACCATATATTTT. It translates to CASSLGRRSGNTIYF.

The rearrangement uses TRBV3-1 and TRBJ1-2; a weak D match, TRBD1 (5 bases). CDR3 size: 12 residues. Per germline, CDR1 LGHDT and CDR2 YNNKEL (reference sequence). Trimming shortened V by 4 bases and J by 8 bases, and 11 bases separated the two germline ends. CDR3 coding DNA: TGTGCCAGCAGCCTAATTACAGGCGGCTACACCTTC. It yields the protein CASSLITGGYTF.

This chain uses TRBV29-1 with TRBJ2-6; no clear D gene. The CDR3 loop spans 16 amino acids. CDR1 and CDR2 from the germline V gene are SQVTM and ANQGSEA. Trimming cost V 5 bases and J 0 bases, with 14 bases left between them. CDR3 amino acids: CSVIQRTGSGANVLTF. The CDR3 DNA reads TGCAGCGTTATTCAGAGGACGGGCTCTGGGGCCAACGTCCTGACTTTC.

This clonotype came up many times. The V and J genes are TRBV5-4 and TRBJ1-3; no clear D gene. Germline V gives CDR1 SGHNT, CDR2 YYREEE (reference sequence). This CDR3 spans 16 amino acids. V lost 0 bases and J 0 bases, leaving 10 bases between the germline ends. CDR3: CASSLGKGGSGNTIYF. CDR3 nucleotides: TGTGCCAGCAGCTTGGGAAAGGGAGGCTCTGGAAACACCATATATTTT.

V is TRBV29-1 and J is TRBJ2-1, with no clear D. V dropped 3 bases and J dropped 10 bases, with 7 bases sitting between them. Germline assignment: CDR1 SQVTM and CDR2 ANQGSEA. The CDR3 runs to 10 residues. CDR3 bases: TGCAGCGTTGACGAGCCCGAGCAGTTCTTC. As protein: CSVDEPEQFF.

The chain joins TRBV7-9 to TRBJ1-1, with 7 nucleotides matching TRBD1. V gave up 3 bases and J gave up 6 bases; unmatched junction bases: 13. Germline V lookup: CDR1 SEHNR, CDR2 FQNEAQ (reference sequence). The CDR3 spans 16 residues. CDR3 sequence (DNA): TGTGCCAGCAGCTTCCCCGCGCGGGCACAGGGGTCTGAAGCTTTCTTT. It translates to CASSFPARAQGSEAFF.

The V gene is TRBV3-1, the J gene TRBJ2-7; 7 nucleotides line up with TRBD2. The CDR3 has 14 amino acids. Per germline, CDR1 LGHDT and CDR2 YNNKEL (reference sequence). With 3 bases clipped from V and 2 bases from J, the junction kept 4 bases outside the gene matches. The CDR3 DNA is TGTGCCAGCAGCCAGTCTAGCGGCGCCTACGAGCAGTACTTC. Translated: CASSQSSGAYEQYF.

V is TRBV10-3 and J is TRBJ2-2; 12 bases match TRBD2. J was trimmed by 3 bases and V by 6 bases; bases with no gene match: 2. The CDR3 runs to 15 residues. Germline loops: CDR1 ENHRY, CDR2 SYGVKD. The DNA of the CDR3 is TGTGCCATCAGGGGACTAGCGGGCGACACCGGGGAGCTGTTTTTT. It yields the protein CAIRGLAGDTGELFF.

This clonotype was observed a few times. This chain connects TRBV20-1 to TRBJ2-1; no clear D. This CDR3 spans 15 amino acids. V dropped 3 bases and J dropped 1 base, with 13 bases sitting between them. Germline loops: CDR1 DFQATT, CDR2 SNEGSKA (reference sequence). CDR3 DNA sequence: TGCAGTGCTAGTCGATCGGCGGTTTCCTACAATGAGCAGTTCTTC. It encodes CSASRSAVSYNEQFF.

This clonotype was seen many times. The genes are TRBV7-2 and TRBJ1-2, with D hard to call. Germline CDR1 is SGHTA and CDR2 is FQGNSA. V shed 5 bases and J shed 5 bases, with 12 bases lying between them. This CDR3 is built from 13 residues. CDR3 DNA: TGTGCCAGCAGCCAAGGGAGGGAGTATGGCTACACCTTC. Protein: CASSQGREYGYTF. Based on the CDR3 plus reference TRBV7-2 and TRBJ1-2, the full variable domain is GAGVSQSPSNKVTEKGKDVELRCDPISGHTALYWYRQSLGQGLEFLIYFQGNSAPDKSGLPSDRFSAERTGGSVSTLTIQRTQQEDSAVYLCASSQGREYGYTFGSGTRLTVV.

The sample holds a few counts of this clonotype. The chain couples TRBV12-3 or TRBV12-4 to TRBJ1-5; D may be TRBD1 (5 bases). Trimming stripped 7 bases from V and 4 bases from J, with 20 bases between. The CDR3 spans 16 residues. The CDR3 here is CASIKSGASLNQPQHF. The CDR3 bases are TGTGCCAGCATCAAATCCGGGGCTTCGTTGAATCAGCCCCAGCATTTT.

This clonotype showed up many times. The chain couples TRBV7-9 to TRBJ2-1, with D perhaps TRBD1 or TRBD2 (6 bases each). CDR3 size: 16 residues. V was trimmed by 5 bases and J by 0 bases, leaving 14 bases between them. Germline CDR1 SEHNR, CDR2 FQNEAQ (reference sequence). The CDR3 protein is CASSQGTSSSYNEQFF. CDR3 nucleotide sequence: TGTGCCAGCAGCCAGGGGACTTCTAGCTCCTACAATGAGCAGTTCTTC.

This clonotype was detected many times. The chain combines TRBV29-1 with TRBJ2-1; 9 bases line up with TRBD1. Germline V gene lookup returns CDR1 SQVTM and CDR2 ANQGSEA. The CDR3 is 13 residues long. The V segment lost 8 bases and the J segment 7 bases; nucleotides outside the gene matches: 9. CDR3 sequence reads: CSSPGQGGNEQFF. DNA for the CDR3: TGCAGCAGCCCGGGACAGGGTGGTAATGAGCAGTTCTTC.

This chain uses TRBV6-2 or TRBV6-3 with TRBJ2-5, with 8 nucleotides matching TRBD2. Per germline, CDR1 MNHEY and CDR2 SVGEGT. The J segment lost 4 bases and the V segment lost 7 bases, leaving 11 bases of the junction unmatched. CDR3 length: 15 residues. This chain's CDR3 is CASKGSGIRAETQYF. Here the CDR3 DNA reads TGTGCCAGCAAAGGTAGCGGGATACGTGCAGAGACCCAGTACTTC.

The rearrangement uses TRBV29-1 and TRBJ2-2; D is perhaps TRBD2 (5 bases). The CDR3 is 14 residues long. V was pared by 3 bases and J by 1 base, with 9 bases between. Germline V gene sequence: CDR1 SQVTM, CDR2 ANQGSEA. The CDR3 coding sequence is TGCAGCGTTGACAGCGGACTGAACACCGGGGAGCTGTTTTTT. The encoded protein is CSVDSGLNTGELFF.

This clonotype was recorded at least ten times. CDR3 sequence (DNA): TGTGCCAGCAGCCCCCCGTTCAGAGCGGGAGGATCAGATACGCAGTATTTT. Translation gives CASSPPFRAGGSDTQYF. This rearrangement joins TRBV7-9 to TRBJ2-3; 9 bases line up with TRBD2. The V and J ends lost 5 bases and 4 bases, in that order; junction bases with no gene match: 13. Germline loops: CDR1 SEHNR, CDR2 FQNEAQ (reference sequence). The length of the CDR3 is 17 residues.

This clonotype was counted only a few times. V usage is TRBV19 and J usage is TRBJ1-1; D perhaps matches TRBD1 (6 bases). Germline V gene data show CDR1 as LNHDA and CDR2 as SQIVND (reference sequence). Deletions cut 10 bases from V and 1 base from J, with 13 bases between. This CDR3 has 13 amino acids. The DNA for the CDR3 is TGTGCCACCGAAACAGGGTGGAACACTGAAGCTTTCTTT. Translation gives CATETGWNTEAFF.

The CDR3 DNA reads TGCAGCGTTGATATGTTAGCGGGGTTCACAGATACGCAGTATTTT. Encoded protein: CSVDMLAGFTDTQYF. The rearrangement links TRBV29-1 to TRBJ2-3, with 8 bases identical to TRBD2. The CDR3 length is 15 residues. The V and J ends lost 3 bases and 2 bases, in that order; junction bases with no gene match: 7. Germline V gene data show CDR1 as SQVTM and CDR2 as ANQGSEA.

This clonotype was recorded many times. The chain has TRBV5-5 and TRBJ2-7, with a possible D match to TRBD1 (6 bases). The CDR3 extends over 12 amino acids. The ends were cut back, 4 bases at V and 2 bases at J, with 7 bases in the middle. Germline loops: CDR1 SGHKS, CDR2 YYEKEE (reference sequence). The CDR3 loop is CASSRDTYEQYF. The CDR3, as DNA: TGTGCCAGCAGCCGGGACACCTACGAGCAGTACTTC.

This clonotype showed up many times. The V call is TRBV2, the J call TRBJ1-1; 8 nucleotides agree with TRBD1. The V and J ends lost 2 bases and 8 bases, in that order; junction bases with no gene match: 7. This CDR3 is 14 amino acids long. Germline lookup yields CDR1 SNHLY and CDR2 FYNNEI. The CDR3 nucleotides read TGTGCCAGCAGTGAACGACCAGGGGGCCCAGAAGCTTTCTTT. Translating gives CASSERPGGPEAFF.

This clonotype was picked up many times. V and J are TRBV7-9 and TRBJ2-1; 7 bases are shared with TRBD2. Germline V CDR1 and CDR2: SEHNR, FQNEAQ (reference sequence). J gave up 3 bases and V 1 base, and 3 bases lay outside the gene matches. This CDR3 is built from 15 residues. For the CDR3, the DNA is TGTGCCAGCAGCTTAGGGGCGGGAGACTACAATGAGCAGTTCTTC. It is translated as CASSLGAGDYNEQFF.

The chain uses TRBV29-1 and TRBJ2-1; 8 bases match TRBD2. The CDR3 totals 10 residues. Per germline, CDR1 SQVTM and CDR2 ANQGSEA. The CDR3 region has the DNA TGCTCGGGAGGGGGCAATGAGCAGTTCTTC. It is translated as CSGGGNEQFF.